This T cell receptor (beta chain) stems from a study of T cell responses to AZD1222 COVID-19 vaccine (dated by TCRdb to about 2021). In the study overall: A total of 233 trial participants underwent TCR sequencing, of whom 207 received two doses of AZD1222 and about 25 received two doses of the MenACWY control vaccine. Enrollment into the trials was organized by age into subgroups of 18-55, 56-69 and 70-plus years, and those subgroups contained about 160, 30 and 59 TCR-sequenced participants, respectively. What the work shows at the level of the full study, not this receptor alone: No day 14 peak-response samples were available, so repertoires were characterized only after the peak T cell response. In the small 56-69-year group, the increase in depth fell short of significance, most likely because of low power. Spike-specific TCR breadth and depth rose significantly after two AZD1222 doses compared with day 0 and with MenACWY recipients. Conclusions about previously exposed vaccinees were limited because only six AZD1222 recipients were SARS-CoV-2 seropositive at baseline. CD4 TCRs associated with the vaccine covered the entire spike protein, and the dominant responses were in regions 160-218 and 743-854. Most participants were white British and females outnumbered males, and the authors suggested that clonal diversity may have been underestimated. Epitopes outside the regions mutated in the B.1.351 and B.1.1.7 variants were reportedly recognized by nearly half of the unique spike-specific TCRs.

As concerns this clone: No cognate antigen has been identified for it.

The time point label of this sample denotes: baseline before first vaccination. Vaccinee samples came from UK trials COV001 and COV002, including a single-blind randomized controlled phase 2/3 trial of AZD1222 (ChAdOx1 nCoV-19) in healthy adults. For TCRbeta chain sequencing, PBMC samples from trial participants were taken at day 0 and at day 28 after the second dose. The germline V gene (reference sequence) sets CDR1 to PRHDT and CDR2 to FYEKMQ. The CDR3 holds 12 amino acids from the cysteine to the phenylalanine. The entry retains the CDR3 DNA only, 36 bases that are in frame from base 1. V is clipped by 4 bases and J by 3 bases, and the sequence between their germline boundaries is 7 bases long. The CDR3 regions of human TCRbeta chains were subjected to immunosequencing. As for the original processing: TCRs in the repertoires were matched against a reference library of SARS-CoV-2-specific TCRs that had been generated with the MIRA antigen-specificity platform. Breadth was defined as the fraction of unique TCRs that were SARS-CoV-2-associated. Depth was defined as the fraction of total T cells that were SARS-CoV-2-associated. Each spike-specific TCR was assigned to its reactive spike region and to a CD4 or CD8 class using the MIRA data. Log10-transformed breadth and depth values were compared by one-way ANOVA with Sidak's multiple comparisons tests. Drawn from immuneACCESS, this table holds only the in-frame rearrangements with V and J called that TCRdb kept. Clones are partly lost; checked studies trace under half to an unresolved V gene and leave the rest unexplained. The DNA was the basis for D and trimming; V, J and clone size are from that table. In this sample's table one finds under 150,000 clones. Under 2.5% of the sample belongs to the ten largest clones.

The receptor comes from an adult in good health. The sample taken for sequencing was peripheral blood. The chain links TRBV13 with TRBJ2-7; TRBD1 is perhaps the D gene, given 5 matching bases. The nucleotide sequence reads as follows: TGTGCCAGCAGCTCTGACAGCTACGAGCAGTACTTC. The encoded protein is CASSSDSYEQYF.